This T cell receptor beta chain was recovered during a study of breast tumors, draining lymph nodes, adjacent tissues. Samples came from axillary lymph nodes draining the breast cancer. Study-wide results and caveats: Luminal-like breast cancer showed significantly higher tumor–nontumor repertoire similarity than basal-like. That most tumor T cells come from lymph nodes remained unproven.

Note on this clonotype: What it binds is not known.

V trimming: 8 bases; J trimming: 9 bases; junction bases outside the gene matches: 7. The germline V gene has CDR1 SGHAT and CDR2 FQNNGV. CDR3 size: 11 residues. MiXCR, run by TCRdb on the multiplex PCR reads, gives a single entry per CDR3 protein. The data hold 150,000 to 200,000 distinct CDR3 sequences, with roughly a third observed a single time. The clonotype comes from a female donor with breast cancer. Some clones in this sample may be carry-over from other donors' samples. This chain connects TRBV11-2 to TRBJ2-7; TRBD2 matches at 7 bases. Source material: axillary lymph node tissue. The CDR3 bases are TGTGCCAGCGGCGGCGGGAGATTGCAGTACTTC. It is translated as CASGGGRLQYF.